This passage covers 21 T cell receptor beta chains from one sample sequenced in a study of T cell clonality in common variable immunodeficiency. Some clones are missing from TCRdb's copy, which holds only in-frame ones; the method was immunoSEQ multiplex PCR. The sample contains tens of thousands of clones, none occurring once; approximately 0.8% lies in the top ten. Material for sequencing was peripheral blood mononuclear cells. Receptors were obtained from a person between 18 and 70 years old in good health.

This clone was seen ten or more times. From the germline J gene comes the end of the CDR3, since the read stops 3 residues before it. The rearrangement joins TRBV19 to TRBJ2-7; 10 nucleotides line up with TRBD2. CDR1 is LNHDA, CDR2 SQIVND, per germline (reference sequence). J was trimmed by 3 bases and V by 3 bases; bases with no gene match: 14. This CDR3 spans 18 amino acids. CDR3: CASSIGGAAGLALYEQYF. The DNA read from the CDR3 is TGTGCCAGTAGTATCGGAGGGGCGGCGGGACTAGCGCTCTACGAG. The whole variable domain, remainder taken from reference TRBV19 and TRBJ2-7, is DGGITQSPKYLFRKEGQNVTLSCEQNLNHDAMYWYRQDPGQGLRLIYYSQIVNDFQKGDIAEGYSVSREKKESFPLTVTSAQKNPTAFYLCASSIGGAAGLALYEQYFGPGTRLTVT.

At least ten counts were recorded for this clone. CDR3 sequence reads: CASSQVVLGNTEAFF. The part of the CDR3 DNA that was read is TGCGCCAGCAGCCAAGTGGTCCTCGGGAACACTGAA. The chain carries TRBV4-1 and TRBJ1-1; no reliable D call. The read falls 3 residues short of the CDR3 end, and the missing part is taken from the germline J gene. Between the trimmed V and J ends, which lost 1 base and 1 base, there was a span of 10 bases. The CDR3 contains 15 residues. The germline CDR1 and CDR2 sequences are MGHRA and YSYEKL.

There are many counts of this clone. Read data end 3 residues before the CDR3 end; the end is taken from the germline J gene. V and J are TRBV20-1 and TRBJ2-5, with TRBD1 matching over 9 bases. There are 12 residues in the CDR3. V trimming: 6 bases; J trimming: 5 bases; junction bases outside the gene matches: 4. The germline V gene encodes CDR1 DFQATT and CDR2 SNEGSKA (reference sequence). CDR3 bases read: TGCAGTGCGGGACAGGGTCGGGAGACC. Amino acid sequence: CSAGQGRET. The full CDR3 protein is CSAGQGRETQYF.

This clone was counted ten times or more. The read ends 3 residues early relative to the CDR3; the germline J gene fills the gap. The chain uses TRBV5-1 and TRBJ2-5; tentative D call: TRBD1 (6 bases). The CDR3 has 15 residues. The germline CDR1 and CDR2 sequences are SGHRS and YFSETQ. V lost 6 bases to trimming and J lost 4 bases, with 19 bases between them. The CDR3 loop is CASMDSQGRVETQYF. CDR3 bases read: TGCGCCAGCATGGATTCACAGGGTAGGGTAGAGACC.

This clone was counted ten times or more. The observed sequence ends 3 residues before the CDR3 terminus, with the missing tail filled in from the germline J gene. The chain employs TRBV30 and TRBJ2-7; 10 nucleotides line up with TRBD2. Per germline, CDR1 GTSNPN and CDR2 SVGIG (reference sequence). This CDR3 is 14 amino acids long. Losses at the gene ends were 3 bases for V and 6 bases for J; bases not matched to a gene: 8. The CDR3 bases that were read are TGTGCCTGGAGGAGGGGGGGACTAGCGCTCGAG. Its translation is CAWRRGGLALE. The CDR3 in full is CAWRRGGLALEQYF.

The sample holds many counts of this clone. The junction and the germline gene differ at one end; a read error may be behind it. The CDR3 DNA, read in part, is TGTGCCTGGAGTGTAACTAGTCCTTCCTCCGAG. It is translated as CAWSVTSPSSE. The complete CDR3 sequence is CAWSVTSPSSEQYF. The V and J genes are TRBV30 and TRBJ2-7; D possibly corresponds to TRBD2 (5 bases). The read ends 3 residues before the CDR3 terminus; that terminus is restored from the germline J gene. The CDR3 contains 14 residues. Germline V CDR1 and CDR2: GTSNPN, SVGIG (reference sequence).

The table lists this clone with many counts. From the germline J gene comes the end of the CDR3, since the read stops 3 residues before it. The gene calls are TRBV6-2 or TRBV6-3 and TRBJ1-5, with a weak D call TRBD1 (5 bases). The CDR3 contains 17 residues. The germline gives CDR1 MNHEY, CDR2 SVGEGT. V was trimmed by 0 bases and J by 0 bases, leaving 12 bases between them. The sequenced CDR3 bases are TGTGCCAGCAGTTACTCGTCCGGGGGGACTAGCAATCAGCCC. The encoded protein is CASSYSSGGTSNQP. The whole CDR3 sequence is CASSYSSGGTSNQPQHF.

This clone was counted many times. Germline and junction disagree at one end, which may indicate a read error. Read data end 3 residues before the CDR3 end; the end is taken from the germline J gene. The rearrangement links TRBV7-3 to TRBJ2-3; 7 bases are shared with TRBD1. In germline, CDR1 is SGHTA, CDR2 FQGTGA. The CDR3 spans 15 residues. The CDR3 here is CASSLTGAFTDTQYF. CDR3 DNA, as far as it was read: TGTGCCAGCAGCCTAACAGGGGCGTTCACAGATACG. Based on the CDR3 plus reference TRBV7-3 and TRBJ2-3, the full variable domain is GAGVSQTPSNKVTEKGKYVELRCDPISGHTALYWYRQSLGQGPEFLIYFQGTGAADDSGLPNDRFFAVRPEGSVSTLKIQRTERGDSAVYLCASSLTGAFTDTQYFGPGTRLTVL.

This clone appeared many times. Sequencing ends 3 residues short of the CDR3 end; the germline J gene provides the rest. The chain employs TRBV6-1 and TRBJ1-2; 8 bases map to TRBD1. In germline, CDR1 is MNHNS, CDR2 SASEGT. Unmatched junction bases numbered 7, after V lost 3 bases and J lost 7 bases. This CDR3 spans 14 amino acids. The CDR3 loop reads CASSDNLGQAGYTF. CDR3 bases read: TGTGCCAGCAGTGACAACCTGGGACAGGCTGGC.

As to this clone: Read coverage stops 3 residues before the CDR3 terminus; the germline J gene supplies the remainder. This rearrangement joins TRBV19 to TRBJ2-1; 14 bases match TRBD2. The junction had 11 bases not matched to a gene; V was cut back by 6 bases and J by 7 bases. CDR1 is LNHDA, CDR2 SQIVND, per germline (reference sequence). The CDR3 has 17 residues. The CDR3 bases that were read are TGTGCCAGTAGAACCCCTAGGACTAGCGGGAGGCGGAATGAG. Translating it yields CASRTPRTSGRRNE. The entire CDR3 reads CASRTPRTSGRRNEQFF.

This clone showed up many times. The part of the CDR3 DNA that was read is TGTGCCAGCTCACCACCGGTTGGGACTAGCGGGAGCGTCTACAATGAG. Translating it yields CASSPPVGTSGSVYNE. The whole CDR3 reads CASSPPVGTSGSVYNEQFF. The chain links TRBV18 to TRBJ2-1; 14 bases line up with TRBD2. The CDR3 extends 3 residues past the end of the read, so its final part is completed from the germline J gene. Germline assignment: CDR1 KGHSH and CDR2 LQKENI. The ends lost 0 bases at V and 3 bases at J; junction bases unmatched: 7. The CDR3 sequence is 19 residues long.

This clone was seen at least ten times. One end of the junction does not line up with germline, which may come from a read error. The read ends 3 residues before the CDR3 terminus; that terminus is restored from the germline J gene. The gene calls are TRBV7-2 and TRBJ2-1, with D perhaps TRBD2 (7 bases). The CDR3 is 15 amino acids. Germline V gene data show CDR1 as SGHTA and CDR2 as FQGNSA. CDR3 in amino acids: CASTLMGGRNNEQFF. CDR3 DNA, as far as it was read: TGTGCCAGCACCTTAATGGGGGGGCGAAACAATGAG.

This clone occurred many times. The CDR3 here is CASTPNSGRFLTQYF. CDR3 bases read: TGTGCCAGCACCCCCAATAGCGGGAGGTTTTTGACC. This chain links TRBV27 with TRBJ2-5; 10 bases line up with TRBD2. The read ends 3 residues early relative to the CDR3; the germline J gene fills the gap. Germline V CDR1 and CDR2: MNHEY, SMNVEV (reference sequence). Trimming at V came to 7 bases and at J to 7 bases, leaving 12 bases not matched to a gene. The CDR3 length is 15 residues.

This clone was recorded many times. The CDR3 end is not reached by the read, which stops 3 residues before it; the germline J gene fills it in. V gene TRBV19 combines with J gene TRBJ1-5; D might be TRBD1 (5 bases). Germline V gene data show CDR1 as LNHDA and CDR2 as SQIVND (reference sequence). The CDR3 runs 14 residues. Trimming removed 5 bases at V and 6 bases at J, with 14 bases between. Partial CDR3 DNA: TGTGCCAGTAGTGCCCCCCAGGGTGGTCAGCCC. This gives the protein CASSAPQGGQP. The complete CDR3 reads CASSAPQGGQPQHF.

There are many counts of this clone. The read comes to an end 3 residues before the CDR3 does, leaving the germline J gene to fill in the end. The V and J genes are TRBV5-5 and TRBJ2-7; the D gene is possibly TRBD1 (5 bases). Germline V gives CDR1 SGHKS, CDR2 YYEKEE (reference sequence). The CDR3 loop spans 15 amino acids. Trimming shortened V by 4 bases and J by 6 bases, and 20 bases separated the two germline ends. The CDR3 here is CASSIQGSPPSEQYF. Partial CDR3 DNA: TGTGCCAGCAGCATCCAGGGCTCCCCTCCGTCCGAG.

The sample holds many counts of this clone. The read stops 3 residues short of the end of the CDR3; the missing end is completed from the germline J gene. The V gene is TRBV11-3, the J gene TRBJ2-5; weak D call: TRBD1 (5 bases). Trimming took 4 bases from V and 2 from J, leaving 8 bases between them. Germline CDR1 SGHNT, CDR2 YENEEA. This CDR3 has 13 residues. The DNA read from the CDR3 is TGTGCCAGCAGCTCACAGGTGCAAGAGACC. Protein: CASSSQVQET. The entire CDR3 protein is CASSSQVQETQYF.

The sample holds many counts of this clone. The read ends 3 residues shy of where the CDR3 ends; the end is completed using the germline J gene. The J gene is TRBJ1-3, the V gene TRBV20-1; D might be TRBD1 (5 bases). There are 13 residues in the CDR3. Germline CDR1 reads DFQATT; CDR2 reads SNEGSKA (reference sequence). Trimming stripped 1 base from V and 9 bases from J, with 13 bases between. This CDR3 is CSARVRGVTTIYF. The sequenced part of the CDR3 DNA is TGCAGTGCTAGAGTCCGAGGGGTAACCACC.

In its sample, this clone was seen many times. The CDR3: CSAPAAGVNTGELFF. The CDR3 bases that were read are TGCAGTGCCCCGGCAGCAGGGGTGAACACCGGGGAG. This rearrangement joins TRBV20-1 to TRBJ2-2, with D possibly matching TRBD1 (6 bases). With the read ending 3 residues before the CDR3 end, the germline J gene is used to fill in that end. The CDR3 covers 15 residues. From germline, CDR1 is DFQATT and CDR2 SNEGSKA (reference sequence). V lost 6 bases and J lost 1, with 15 bases in between.

This clone was seen ten or more times. Read coverage stops 3 residues before the CDR3 terminus; the germline J gene supplies the remainder. The chain uses TRBV20-1 and TRBJ1-2; 7 nucleotides match TRBD1. This CDR3 region has 13 residues. The V gene's germline CDR1 is DFQATT and CDR2 SNEGSKA (reference sequence). J was trimmed by 4 bases and V by 5 bases; bases with no gene match: 7. The CDR3 here is CSAEDRRSYGYTF. The CDR3 bases that were read are TGCAGTGCTGAGGACAGGCGATCCTATGGC.

This clone was seen at least ten times. The observed sequence ends 3 residues before the CDR3 terminus, with the missing tail filled in from the germline J gene. The chain uses TRBV12-3 or TRBV12-4 and TRBJ1-4; D gene unclear. This CDR3 spans 14 amino acids. V lost 6 bases to trimming and J lost 3 bases, with 11 bases between them. The CDR3 protein is CASSPRSANEKLFF. The part of the CDR3 DNA that was read is TGTGCCAGCAGCCCCAGGTCGGCTAATGAAAAA.

The table lists this clone with many counts. The CDR3 end is not reached by the read, which stops 3 residues before it; the germline J gene fills it in. The V call is TRBV7-2, the J call TRBJ2-1, with 8 bases lining up with TRBD1. The CDR3 extends over 15 amino acids. Unmatched junction bases numbered 4, after V lost 5 bases and J lost 1 base. Germline V gives CDR1 SGHTA, CDR2 FQGNSA. CDR3 sequence: CASSPGQGSYNEQFF. The CDR3 bases that were read are TGTGCCAGCAGCCCTGGACAGGGATCCTACAATGAG.